This TCR beta chain was profiled in a study of human T cells and chemical hapten exposure. Regarding the study as a whole: Alopecia affected the donors, so their immune response may differ from healthy people's. Significantly more large CDR3 similarity clusters were formed by expanded TCRs than by controls.

The CDR3 is 18 residues long. The germline V gene has CDR1 SGHTA and CDR2 FQGNSA. Trimming stripped 5 bases from V and 2 bases from J, with 22 bases between. The library tagged individual cDNA molecules with unique molecular identifiers. MiXCR, run by TCRdb on the RACE reads, gives a single entry per CDR3 protein. This table has 80,000 to 100,000 distinct CDR3 sequences, approximately 10% appearing once. Time point given: pre-sensitization, week 0. Stated treatment: therapeutic diphenylcyclopropenone sensitization with weekly scalp DPC. A note on this clonotype: Its specificity is not known.

This specimen was whole blood, taken in connection with sensitization to the hapten diphenylcyclopropenone (DPC). The rearrangement uses TRBV7-2 and TRBJ2-1; D may be TRBD2 (7 bases). The receptor was derived from a woman aged 55-69 years with alopecia areata. Some clones in this sample may be carry-over from other donors' samples. The CDR3 region is CASSTKWRGGGPYNEQFF. For the CDR3, the DNA is TGTGCCAGCAGCACTAAGTGGCGGGGCGGGGGCCCCTACAATGAGCAGTTCTTC.